Listed below are T cell receptor beta chains from one sample, sequenced in a study of cytomegalovirus exposure and HLA in healthy donors. Assay used: immunoSEQ multiplex PCR; TCRdb lists only in-frame clones, some missing. This table has about 190,000 clones, roughly 80% appearing once. Sequencing was performed on PBMCs. The receptors derive from a man aged 35-49 years in good health and CMV-seropositive. Both conserved end residues are part of each CDR3. Each record gives: clone size, J gene, D gene, V gene, CDR3 protein, CDR3 DNA. The D gene is left open where the match is weak. The listing skips clone size in some rows; elsewhere it reads once, few, many or a size class.

- TRBJ1-6 - TRBV7-2 CASSSVTSYNSPLHF TGTGCCAGCAGCTCAGTTACGTCCTATAATTCACCCCTCCACTTT
few TRBJ2-2 - TRBV6-4 CASSGRAGELFF TGTGCCAGCAGTGGTCGTGCCGGGGAGCTGTTTTTT
- TRBJ2-5 - TRBV5-6 CASSWVDRSKGLETQYF TGTGCCAGCAGCTGGGTGGATAGGAGCAAAGGACTAGAGACCCAGTACTTC
- TRBJ1-2 TRBD1 TRBV27 CASGQGYGYTF TGTGCCAGCGGACAGGGCTATGGCTACACCTTC
- TRBJ2-5 - TRBV10-1 CAPRGRAVFGETQYF TGCGCCCCCCGAGGAAGAGCGGTATTTGGAGAGACCCAGTACTTC
- TRBJ2-7 - TRBV12-1 CASSPAPRTGGTYEQYF TGTGCCAGCAGCCCCGCTCCCCGAACGGGGGGCACCTACGAGCAGTACTTC
- TRBJ2-3 - TRBV19 CASTGSTDTQYF TGTGCCAGTACCGGTAGCACAGATACGCAGTATTTT
once TRBJ1-1 TRBD1 TRBV9 CASSGGGQANTEAFF TGTGCCAGCAGCGGGGGGGGACAGGCGAACACTGAAGCTTTCTTT
- TRBJ1-1 - TRBV28 CASSTKGPGAFF TGTGCCAGCAGTACTAAGGGGCCCGGAGCTTTCTTT
- TRBJ2-1 TRBD1 TRBV11-3 CASSRRTGGNEQFF TGTGCCAGCAGCAGAAGGACAGGGGGGAATGAGCAGTTCTTC
- TRBJ2-4 - TRBV9 CASGEQGHIQYF TGTGCCAGCGGAGAACAGGGCCACATTCAGTACTTC
- TRBJ1-2 TRBD1 TRBV7-2 CASSSNRGQYGYTF TGTGCCAGCAGCTCCAACAGGGGGCAGTATGGCTACACCTTC
- TRBJ1-2 TRBD1 TRBV7-2 CASSLAQGANYGYTF TGTGCCAGCAGCTTAGCGCAGGGGGCGAACTATGGCTACACCTTC
- TRBJ1-5 - TRBV7-6 CASSLVTHSNQPQHF TGTGCCAGCAGCTTAGTAACTCATAGCAATCAGCCCCAGCATTTT
- TRBJ1-1 - TRBV2 CASSRESREAFF TGTGCCAGTTCCCGGGAATCAAGGGAGGCTTTCTTT
- TRBJ2-2 - TRBV30 CAWSGVAGELFF TGTGCCTGGAGTGGTGTCGCCGGGGAGCTGTTTTTT
- TRBJ2-7 TRBD1 TRBV7-2 CASSPLGRGTGVSYEQYF TGTGCCAGCAGCCCCCTAGGTCGAGGGACAGGGGTCTCCTACGAGCAGTACTTC
once TRBJ1-5 - TRBV6-5 CASSYSQNQPQHF TGTGCCAGCAGTTACTCCCAGAATCAGCCCCAGCATTTT